Listed below are T cell receptor beta chains from one sample, sequenced in a study of CD8+ T cells in alopecia areata. Clones were read by immunoSEQ multiplex PCR, and TCRdb kept only the in-frame ones, dropping some. The sample contains over 200,000 clones, roughly 64% of which appear only once. The sample was CD4+ T cells sorted from blood, taken at week 4, from a patient treated with tofacitinib. These receptors all stem from a human donor with alopecia areata. The conserved cysteine and the conserved F or W are not part of the CDR3 here. D genes are given only for firm matches.

j_call v_call d_call cdr3_aa
TRBJ2-6 TRBV25-1 . ASSVTAGANVLT
TRBJ2-7 TRBV15 . ATSPNRGHEGQY
TRBJ1-6 TRBV5-1 . ASSWGSSSPYNSPLH
TRBJ2-7 TRBV23-1 TRBD1 ARTPTGDPPAEQY
TRBJ2-4 TRBV29-1 . SVIGSLMAKNIQY
TRBJ2-7 TRBV7-8 . ASSLRGHYEQY
TRBJ1-2 TRBV30 . AGRRAYGYT
TRBJ2-2 TRBV9 . ASSKVLSGELF
TRBJ2-2 TRBV10-3 . AISEMENTGELF
TRBJ1-2 TRBV4-2 . ASRQSDYGYT
TRBJ2-7 TRBV2 . ASSEGTYYEQY
TRBJ1-5 TRBV4-1 . ASSQDPSQPQH
TRBJ1-2 TRBV29-1 TRBD1 SVRQGTYGYT
TRBJ1-6 TRBV27 . ASSSTGTYNSPLH
TRBJ2-5 TRBV2 TRBD1 ASSGQGAGETQY
TRBJ2-7 TRBV2 . ASSEEGYEQY
TRBJ2-2 TRBV29-1 . SVAPQGPQTGELF
TRBJ2-2 TRBV2 TRBD1 ASRDRGEATGELF
TRBJ1-1 TRBV5-6 . ASSRGIENTEAF
TRBJ1-1 TRBV10-2 . ASSEMMGNTEAF
TRBJ1-2 TRBV2 TRBD1 ASGQGYGYT
TRBJ2-7 TRBV25-1 . ASATEAPGEQY
TRBJ2-5 TRBV15 . ATSRPRETQY
TRBJ1-6 TRBV7-9 TRBD1 ATSGTASLMESPLH
TRBJ2-2 TRBV4-3 TRBD2 ASSQEGTSFRRELF
TRBJ2-3 TRBV15 TRBD2 ATSSSGGTDTQY
TRBJ1-2 TRBV29-1 . SVEGMWGRNYGYT
TRBJ2-4 TRBV11-2 . ASRGAQNIQY
TRBJ2-5 TRBV6-5 . ASSRGPSLGVTQY
TRBJ2-7 TRBV4-1 TRBD2 ASSRRMVGTSGGTSSYGQY
TRBJ1-2 TRBV4-3 . ASSQGMGYSYGYT
TRBJ2-5 TRBV29-1 TRBD1 SVRGTGETQY
TRBJ2-2 TRBV19 . ASNNAARVQTGELF
TRBJ1-2 TRBV4-3 . ASSQVSGDYGYT
TRBJ1-2 TRBV25-1 . ASSDPPGYT
TRBJ2-3 TRBV6-5 . ASSYSRPDDTQY
TRBJ1-2 TRBV6-5 . ASSSDRRYGYT
TRBJ1-3 TRBV4-3 . ASSQTGGSGNTIY
TRBJ2-1 TRBV7-2 . ASSKGPKGGEQF
TRBJ1-2 TRBV14 . ASSQDDGGGYT
TRBJ2-2 TRBV10-3 . AIRLGPTGELF
TRBJ1-2 TRBV29-1 . SVGREGYGYT
TRBJ2-3 TRBV6-5 . ASSSHYTQY
TRBJ1-1 TRBV5-1 TRBD1 ASSLRGHGTEAF
TRBJ1-1 TRBV6-5 . ASSPPGYFTEAF
TRBJ2-7 TRBV11-2 . ASSFEGGQY
TRBJ1-1 TRBV29-1 . SVERHMNTEAF
TRBJ1-2 TRBV13 . ASSLGQGSGYT
TRBJ2-7 TRBV6-5 . ASSPGGSYEQY
TRBJ2-4 TRBV7-9 TRBD1 ASSGTGGNIQY
TRBJ1-2 TRBV10-3 . AISPIQAGNYGYT
TRBJ1-5 TRBV7-2 . ASRLDGVNSNQPQH
TRBJ2-1 TRBV9 . ASSADVGTTASNEQF